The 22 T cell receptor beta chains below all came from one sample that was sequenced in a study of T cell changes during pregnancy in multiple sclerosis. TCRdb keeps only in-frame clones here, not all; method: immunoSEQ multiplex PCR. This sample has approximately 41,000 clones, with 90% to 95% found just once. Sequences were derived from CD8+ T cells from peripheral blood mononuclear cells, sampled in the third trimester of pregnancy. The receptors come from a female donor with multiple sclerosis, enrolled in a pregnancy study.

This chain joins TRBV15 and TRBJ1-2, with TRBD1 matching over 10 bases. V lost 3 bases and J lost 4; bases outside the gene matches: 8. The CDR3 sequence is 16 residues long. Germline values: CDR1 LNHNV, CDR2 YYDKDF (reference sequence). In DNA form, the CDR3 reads TGTGCCACCAGCAGCCGACAGGGGGCGCATCGCTATGGCTACACCTTC. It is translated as CATSSRQGAHRYGYTF.

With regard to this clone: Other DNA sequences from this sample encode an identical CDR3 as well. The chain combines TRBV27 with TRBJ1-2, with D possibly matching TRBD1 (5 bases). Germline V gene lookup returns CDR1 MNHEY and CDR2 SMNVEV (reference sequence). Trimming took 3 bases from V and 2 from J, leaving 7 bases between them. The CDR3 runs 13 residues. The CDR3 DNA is TGTGCCAGCAGTTTTTCAGGGAACTATGGCTACACCTTC. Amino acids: CASSFSGNYGYTF.

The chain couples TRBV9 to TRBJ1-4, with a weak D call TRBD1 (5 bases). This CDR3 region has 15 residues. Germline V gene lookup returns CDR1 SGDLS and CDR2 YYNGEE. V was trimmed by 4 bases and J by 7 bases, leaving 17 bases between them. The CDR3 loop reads CASSQGGESGEKLFF. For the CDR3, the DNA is TGTGCCAGCAGCCAAGGAGGGGAGTCGGGTGAAAAACTGTTTTTT.

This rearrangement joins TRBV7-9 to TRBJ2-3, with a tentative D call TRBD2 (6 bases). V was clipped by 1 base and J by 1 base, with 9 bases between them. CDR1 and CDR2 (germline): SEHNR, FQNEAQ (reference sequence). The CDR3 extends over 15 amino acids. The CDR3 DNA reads TGTGCCAGCAGCTTAGGGGGGGTGGGCACAGATACGCAGTATTTT. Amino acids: CASSLGGVGTDTQYF.

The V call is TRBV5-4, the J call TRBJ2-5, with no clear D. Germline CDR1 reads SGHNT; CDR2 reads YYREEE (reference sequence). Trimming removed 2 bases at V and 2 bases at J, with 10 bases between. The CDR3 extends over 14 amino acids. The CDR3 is CASSFDIVQETQYF. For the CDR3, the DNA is TGTGCCAGCAGCTTCGACATTGTACAAGAGACCCAGTACTTC. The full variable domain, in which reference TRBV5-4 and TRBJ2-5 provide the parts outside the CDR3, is ETGVTQSPTHLIKTRGQQVTLRCSSQSGHNTVSWYQQALGQGPQFIFQYYREEENGRGNFPPRFSGLQFPNYSSELNVNALELDDSALYLCASSFDIVQETQYFGPGTRLLVL.

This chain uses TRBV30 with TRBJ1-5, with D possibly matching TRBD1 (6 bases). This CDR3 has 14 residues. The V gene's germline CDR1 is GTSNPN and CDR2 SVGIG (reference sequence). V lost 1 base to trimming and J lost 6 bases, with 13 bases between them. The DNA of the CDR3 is TGTGCCTGGAGTGGGAGCAGGGGTAGTCAGCCCCAGCATTTT. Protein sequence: CAWSGSRGSQPQHF.

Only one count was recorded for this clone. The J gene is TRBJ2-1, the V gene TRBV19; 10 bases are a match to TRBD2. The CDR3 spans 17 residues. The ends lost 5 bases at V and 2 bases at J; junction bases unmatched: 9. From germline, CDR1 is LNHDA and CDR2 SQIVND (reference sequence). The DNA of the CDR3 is TGTGCCAGTAGTGGCGGACTTAGCGGGAGGCCCTACAATGAGCAGTTCTTC. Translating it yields CASSGGLSGRPYNEQFF.

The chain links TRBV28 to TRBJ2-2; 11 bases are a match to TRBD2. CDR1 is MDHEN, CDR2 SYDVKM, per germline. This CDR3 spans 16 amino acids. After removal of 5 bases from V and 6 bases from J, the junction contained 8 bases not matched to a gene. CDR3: CASSIPSGRSAGELFF. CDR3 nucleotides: TGTGCCAGCAGTATACCTAGCGGGAGGTCTGCCGGGGAGCTGTTTTTT.

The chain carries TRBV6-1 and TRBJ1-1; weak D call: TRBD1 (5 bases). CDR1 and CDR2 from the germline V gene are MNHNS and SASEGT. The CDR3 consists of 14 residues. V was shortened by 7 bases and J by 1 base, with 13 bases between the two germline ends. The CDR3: CASKFWGENTEAFF. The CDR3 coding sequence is TGTGCCAGCAAGTTCTGGGGGGAGAACACTGAAGCTTTCTTT.

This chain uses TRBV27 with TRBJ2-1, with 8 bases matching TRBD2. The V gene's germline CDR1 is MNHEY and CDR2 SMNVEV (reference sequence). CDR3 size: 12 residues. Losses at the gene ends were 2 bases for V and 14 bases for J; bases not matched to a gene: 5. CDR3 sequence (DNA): TGTGCCAGCAGTTTACCGGGACTAGGGAAGTTCTTC. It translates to CASSLPGLGKFF.

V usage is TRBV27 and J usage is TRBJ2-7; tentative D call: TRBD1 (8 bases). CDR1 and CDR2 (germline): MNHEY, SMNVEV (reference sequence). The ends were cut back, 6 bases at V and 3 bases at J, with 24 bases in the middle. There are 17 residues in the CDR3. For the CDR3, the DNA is TGTGCCAGCAGCGGCCCAGACCACAGGGGGGAGGGCTACGAGCAGTACTTC. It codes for CASSGPDHRGEGYEQYF.

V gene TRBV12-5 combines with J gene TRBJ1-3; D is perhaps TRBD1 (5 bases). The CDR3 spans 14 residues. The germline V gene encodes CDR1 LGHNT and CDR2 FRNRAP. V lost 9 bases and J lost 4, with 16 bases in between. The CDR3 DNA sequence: TGTGCTAGCCAGCAGGGCGACGCAGGAAACACCATATATTTT. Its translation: CASQQGDAGNTIYF. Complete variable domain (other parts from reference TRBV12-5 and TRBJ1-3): DARVTQTPRHKVTEMGQEVTMRCQPILGHNTVFWYRQTMMQGLELLAYFRNRAPLDDSGMPKDRFSAEMPDATLATLKIQPSEPRDSAVYFCASQQGDAGNTIYFGEGSWLTVV.

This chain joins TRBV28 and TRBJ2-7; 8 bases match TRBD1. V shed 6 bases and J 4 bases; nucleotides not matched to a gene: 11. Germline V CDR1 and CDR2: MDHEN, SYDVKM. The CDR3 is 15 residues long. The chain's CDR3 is CASRPIGTGLYEQYF. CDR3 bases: TGTGCCAGCAGGCCTATCGGGACAGGACTTTACGAGCAGTACTTC.

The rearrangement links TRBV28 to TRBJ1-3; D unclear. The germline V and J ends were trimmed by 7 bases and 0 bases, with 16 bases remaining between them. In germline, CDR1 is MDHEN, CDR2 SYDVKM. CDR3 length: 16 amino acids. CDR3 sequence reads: CASKLGAPLSGNTIYF. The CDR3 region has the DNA TGTGCCAGCAAACTAGGAGCCCCTCTCTCTGGAAACACCATATATTTT.

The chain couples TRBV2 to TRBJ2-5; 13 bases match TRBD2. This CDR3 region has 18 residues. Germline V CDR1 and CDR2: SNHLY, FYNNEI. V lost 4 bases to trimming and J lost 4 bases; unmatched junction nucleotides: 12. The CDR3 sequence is CASSGPLTSGRWRETQYF. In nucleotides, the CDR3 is TGTGCCAGCAGTGGTCCCCTGACTAGCGGGAGGTGGAGAGAGACCCAGTACTTC.

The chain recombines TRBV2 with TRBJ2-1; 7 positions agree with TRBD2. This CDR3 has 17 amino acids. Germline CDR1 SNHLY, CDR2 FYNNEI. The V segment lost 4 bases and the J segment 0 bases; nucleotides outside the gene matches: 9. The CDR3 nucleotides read TGTGCCAGCAGTGGGGATTGGGAGGGGAGCTCCTACAATGAGCAGTTCTTC. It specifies CASSGDWEGSSYNEQFF.

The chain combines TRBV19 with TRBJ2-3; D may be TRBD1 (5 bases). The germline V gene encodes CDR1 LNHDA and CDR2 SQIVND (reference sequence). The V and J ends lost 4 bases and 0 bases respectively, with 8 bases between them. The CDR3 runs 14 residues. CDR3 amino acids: CASSNPGSTDTQYF. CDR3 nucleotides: TGTGCCAGTAGTAACCCAGGGAGCACAGATACGCAGTATTTT.

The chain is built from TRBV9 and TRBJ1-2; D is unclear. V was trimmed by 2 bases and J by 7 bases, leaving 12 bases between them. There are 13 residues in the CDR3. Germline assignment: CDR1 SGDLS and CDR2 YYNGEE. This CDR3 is CASSVDEAGGYTF. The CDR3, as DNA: TGTGCCAGCAGCGTTGATGAGGCGGGTGGCTACACCTTC.

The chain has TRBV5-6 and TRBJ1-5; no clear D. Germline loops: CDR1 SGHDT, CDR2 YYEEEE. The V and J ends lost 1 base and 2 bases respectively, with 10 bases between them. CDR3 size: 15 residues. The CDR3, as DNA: TGTGCCAGCAGCTTGTATCCGGGTCGCAATCAGCCCCAGCATTTT. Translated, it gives CASSLYPGRNQPQHF.

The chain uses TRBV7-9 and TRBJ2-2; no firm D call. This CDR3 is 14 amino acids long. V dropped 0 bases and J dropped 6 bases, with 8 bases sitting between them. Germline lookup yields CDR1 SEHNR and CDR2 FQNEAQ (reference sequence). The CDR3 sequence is CASSLAPSPGELFF. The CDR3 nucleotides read TGTGCCAGCAGCTTAGCCCCTTCCCCCGGGGAGCTGTTTTTT. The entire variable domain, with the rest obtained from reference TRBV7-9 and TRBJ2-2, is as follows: DTGVSQNPRHKITKRGQNVTFRCDPISEHNRLYWYRQTLGQGPEFLTYFQNEAQLEKSRLLSDRFSAERPKGSFSTLEIQRTEQGDSAMYLCASSLAPSPGELFFGEGSRLTVL.

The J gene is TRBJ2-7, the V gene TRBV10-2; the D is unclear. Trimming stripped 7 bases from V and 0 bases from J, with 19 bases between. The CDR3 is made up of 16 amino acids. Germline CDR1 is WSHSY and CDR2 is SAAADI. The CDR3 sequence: CASNLRMKTGSYEQYF. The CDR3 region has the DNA TGCGCCAGCAACCTACGGATGAAAACGGGCTCCTACGAGCAGTACTTC.

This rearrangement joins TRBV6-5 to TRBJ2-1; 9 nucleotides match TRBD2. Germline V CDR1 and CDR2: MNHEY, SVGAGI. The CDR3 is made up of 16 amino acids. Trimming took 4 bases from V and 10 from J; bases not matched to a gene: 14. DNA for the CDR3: TGTGCCAGCAGTTCCCCTAAGGTAGCGGGAGTAGGGGAGCAGTTCTTC. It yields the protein CASSSPKVAGVGEQFF.